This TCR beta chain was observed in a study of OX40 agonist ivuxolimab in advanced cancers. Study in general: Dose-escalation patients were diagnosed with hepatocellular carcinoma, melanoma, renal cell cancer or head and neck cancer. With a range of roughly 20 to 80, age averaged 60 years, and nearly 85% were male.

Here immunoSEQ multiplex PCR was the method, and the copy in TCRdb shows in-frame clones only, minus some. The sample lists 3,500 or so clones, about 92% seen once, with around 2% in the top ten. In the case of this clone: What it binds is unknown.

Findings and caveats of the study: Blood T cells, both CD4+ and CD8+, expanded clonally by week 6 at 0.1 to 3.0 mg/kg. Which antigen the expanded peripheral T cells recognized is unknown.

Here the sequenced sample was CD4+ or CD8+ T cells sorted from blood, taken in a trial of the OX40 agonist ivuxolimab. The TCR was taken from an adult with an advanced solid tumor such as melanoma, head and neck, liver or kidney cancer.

The CDR3 DNA follows: TGTGCCAGTAGTACTTCGGACAGGGGCCATGGCTACACCTTC. Protein sequence: CASSTSDRGHGYTF. The rearrangement uses TRBV19 and TRBJ1-2; TRBD1 matches at 9 bases. The J segment lost 6 bases and the V segment lost 4 bases, leaving 6 bases of the junction unmatched. The CDR3 spans 14 residues. CDR1 LNHDA and CDR2 SQIVND come from the germline V gene (reference sequence).